Reported below is one T cell receptor beta chain. The data were taken from a study of blood T cell repertoires in COVID-19. In the original workflow: Estimates of nucleated cell counts were drawn from the amplification of reference gene primers. The table came from immunoSEQ multiplex PCR; TCRdb's copy has only in-frame clones and leaves some out. Clonal size and the V and J genes are those of that table, whereas D and trimming came from the DNA. The sample has roughly 84,000 clones, 80% to 90% seen once. The V gene end was trimmed by 0 bases and the J gene end by 4 bases; junction bases not matched to a gene: 2. Germline CDR1 SGHVS, CDR2 FNYEAQ. This CDR3 has 15 amino acids.

This chain links TRBV7-6 with TRBJ1-5, with 8 bases that match TRBD1. This TCR derives from an elderly woman with acute or convalescent COVID-19. The sequenced sample consisted of peripheral blood. For the CDR3, the DNA is TGTGCCAGCAGCTTAGCGGGGACAGGTAATCAGCCCCAGCATTTT. Translating gives CASSLAGTGNQPQHF.